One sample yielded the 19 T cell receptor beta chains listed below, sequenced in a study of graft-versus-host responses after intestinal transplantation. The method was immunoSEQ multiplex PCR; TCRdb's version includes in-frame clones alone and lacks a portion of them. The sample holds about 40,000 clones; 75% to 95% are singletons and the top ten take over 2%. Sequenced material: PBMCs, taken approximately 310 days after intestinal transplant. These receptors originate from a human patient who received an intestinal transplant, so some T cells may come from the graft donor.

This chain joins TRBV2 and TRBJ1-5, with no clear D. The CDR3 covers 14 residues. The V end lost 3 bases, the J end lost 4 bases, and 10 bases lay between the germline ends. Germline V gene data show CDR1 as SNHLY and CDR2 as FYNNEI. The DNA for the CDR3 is TGTGCCAGCAGTGACGACGGCGGGAATCAGCCCCAGCATTTT. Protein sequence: CASSDDGGNQPQHF.

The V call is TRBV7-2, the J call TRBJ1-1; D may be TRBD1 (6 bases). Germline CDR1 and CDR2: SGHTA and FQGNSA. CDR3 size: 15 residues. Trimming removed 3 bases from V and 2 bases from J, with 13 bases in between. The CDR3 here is CASSLRGLGNTEAFF. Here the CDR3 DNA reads TGTGCCAGCAGCTTGCGGGGGCTCGGCAACACTGAAGCTTTCTTT.

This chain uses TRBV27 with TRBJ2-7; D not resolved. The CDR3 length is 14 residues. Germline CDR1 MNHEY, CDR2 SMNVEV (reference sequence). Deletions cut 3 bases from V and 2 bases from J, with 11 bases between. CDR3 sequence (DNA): TGTGCCAGCAGTTTTTTGGTAGGACCCTACGAGCAGTACTTC. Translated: CASSFLVGPYEQYF.

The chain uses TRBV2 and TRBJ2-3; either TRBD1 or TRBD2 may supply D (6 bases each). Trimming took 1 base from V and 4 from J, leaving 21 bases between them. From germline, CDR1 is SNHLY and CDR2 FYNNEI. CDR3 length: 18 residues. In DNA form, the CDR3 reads TGTGCCAGCAGTGAAGGCCCTCTGACTAGTGGGGGGCCAGATACGCAGTATTTT. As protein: CASSEGPLTSGGPDTQYF.

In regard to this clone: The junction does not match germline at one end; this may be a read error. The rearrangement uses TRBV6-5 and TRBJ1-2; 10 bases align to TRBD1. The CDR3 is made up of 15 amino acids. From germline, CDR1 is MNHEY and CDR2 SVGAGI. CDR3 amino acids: CASSAGTGDPYCYTF. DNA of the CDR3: TGTGCCAGCAGTGCCGGGACAGGGGATCCCTATTGCTACACCTTC.

The CDR3 spells CASSLGGDSYEQYF. DNA for the CDR3: TGTGCCAGCAGCTTGGGAGGGGACTCCTACGAGCAGTACTTC. The J gene is TRBJ2-7, the V gene TRBV5-6, with D perhaps given as TRBD1 or TRBD2 (5 bases each). Germline V gene lookup returns CDR1 SGHDT and CDR2 YYEEEE. V lost 0 bases to trimming and J lost 0 bases, with 7 bases between them. This CDR3 spans 14 amino acids.

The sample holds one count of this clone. This chain's CDR3 is CASSLLSAFF. CDR3 sequence (DNA): TGTGCCAGCAGTTTATTGTCAGCTTTCTTT. The V and J genes are TRBV27 and TRBJ1-1, with no clear D. The CDR3 extends over 10 amino acids. Germline V lookup: CDR1 MNHEY, CDR2 SMNVEV (reference sequence). V was clipped by 1 base and J by 10 bases, with 4 bases between them.

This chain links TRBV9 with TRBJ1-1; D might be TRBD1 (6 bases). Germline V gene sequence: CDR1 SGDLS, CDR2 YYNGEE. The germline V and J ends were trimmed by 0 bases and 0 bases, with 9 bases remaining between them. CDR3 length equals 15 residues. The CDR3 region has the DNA TGTGCCAGCAGCGTAGAGGACAGAGTGAACACTGAAGCTTTCTTT. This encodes CASSVEDRVNTEAFF.

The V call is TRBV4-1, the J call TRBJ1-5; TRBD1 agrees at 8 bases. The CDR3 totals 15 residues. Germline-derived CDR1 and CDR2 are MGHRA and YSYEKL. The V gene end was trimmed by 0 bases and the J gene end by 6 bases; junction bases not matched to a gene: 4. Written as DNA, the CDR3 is TGCGCCAGCAGCCAAGACAGGGGGCTTATTCAGCCCCAGCATTTT. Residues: CASSQDRGLIQPQHF.

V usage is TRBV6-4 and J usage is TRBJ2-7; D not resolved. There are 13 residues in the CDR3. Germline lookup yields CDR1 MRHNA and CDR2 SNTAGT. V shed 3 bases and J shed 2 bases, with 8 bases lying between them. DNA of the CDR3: TGTGCCAGCAGTGAGGCCCCGGCCTACGAGCAGTACTTC. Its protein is CASSEAPAYEQYF.

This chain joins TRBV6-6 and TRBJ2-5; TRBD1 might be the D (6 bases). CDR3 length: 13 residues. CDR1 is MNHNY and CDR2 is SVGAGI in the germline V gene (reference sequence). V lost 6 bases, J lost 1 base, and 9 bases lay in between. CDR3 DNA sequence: TGTGCCAGCAGCTGGACAGTCCAAGAGACCCAGTACTTC. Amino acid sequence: CASSWTVQETQYF.

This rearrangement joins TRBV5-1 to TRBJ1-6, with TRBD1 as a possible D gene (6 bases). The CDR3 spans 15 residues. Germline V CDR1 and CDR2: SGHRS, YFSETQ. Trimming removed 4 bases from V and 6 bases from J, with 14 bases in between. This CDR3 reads CASSLLTGSNSPLHF. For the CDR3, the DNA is TGCGCCAGCAGCCTCCTGACAGGTTCTAATTCACCCCTCCACTTT.

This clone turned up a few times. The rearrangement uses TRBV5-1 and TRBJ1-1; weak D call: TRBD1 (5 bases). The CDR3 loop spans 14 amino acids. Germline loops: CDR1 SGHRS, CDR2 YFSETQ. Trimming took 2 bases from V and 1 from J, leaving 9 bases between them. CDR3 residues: CASSLGEGNTEAFF. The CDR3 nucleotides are TGCGCCAGCAGCTTAGGGGAGGGGAACACTGAAGCTTTCTTT.

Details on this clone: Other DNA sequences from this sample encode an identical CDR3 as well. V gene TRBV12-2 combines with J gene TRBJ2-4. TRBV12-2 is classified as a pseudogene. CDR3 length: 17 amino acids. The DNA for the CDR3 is TGTGCAAGTCGCTTACAGCGGACACCGGGTGGCAAAAACATTCAGTACTTC. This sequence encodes CASRLQRTPGGKNIQYF.

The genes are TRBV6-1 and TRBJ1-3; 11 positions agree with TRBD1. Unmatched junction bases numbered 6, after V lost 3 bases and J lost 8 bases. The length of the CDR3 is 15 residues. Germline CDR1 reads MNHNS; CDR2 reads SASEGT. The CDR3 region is CASSERDRGTHTIYF. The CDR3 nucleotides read TGTGCCAGCAGTGAGAGGGACAGGGGGACCCACACCATATATTTT.

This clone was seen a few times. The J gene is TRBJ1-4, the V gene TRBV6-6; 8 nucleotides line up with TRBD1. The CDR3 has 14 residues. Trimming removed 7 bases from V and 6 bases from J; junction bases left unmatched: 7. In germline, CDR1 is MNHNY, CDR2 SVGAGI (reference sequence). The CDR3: CASTTGGSHEKLFF. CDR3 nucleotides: TGTGCCAGCACCACAGGGGGTTCTCATGAAAAACTGTTTTTT.

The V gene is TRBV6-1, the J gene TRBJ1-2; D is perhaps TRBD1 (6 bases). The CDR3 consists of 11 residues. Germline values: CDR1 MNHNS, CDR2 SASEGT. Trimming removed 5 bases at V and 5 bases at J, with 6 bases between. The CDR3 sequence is CASSTGYGYTF. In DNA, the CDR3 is TGTGCCAGCAGTACAGGGTATGGCTACACCTTC.

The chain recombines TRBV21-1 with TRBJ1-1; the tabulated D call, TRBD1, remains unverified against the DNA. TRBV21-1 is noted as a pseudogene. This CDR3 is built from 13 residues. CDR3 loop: CASSKGHDTEAFF. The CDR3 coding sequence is TGTGCCAGCAGCAAAGGGCACGACACTGAAGCTTTCTTT.

CDR3 in DNA: TGTGCCAGCAGTGAATGGACCCTTCGGGATCAGCCCCAGCATTTT. Translation: CASSEWTLRDQPQHF. The chain links TRBV2 to TRBJ1-5; D gene unclear. Germline V lookup: CDR1 SNHLY, CDR2 FYNNEI. This CDR3 comprises 15 residues. With 2 bases removed from V and 5 bases from J, the gap between germline ends came to 13 bases.